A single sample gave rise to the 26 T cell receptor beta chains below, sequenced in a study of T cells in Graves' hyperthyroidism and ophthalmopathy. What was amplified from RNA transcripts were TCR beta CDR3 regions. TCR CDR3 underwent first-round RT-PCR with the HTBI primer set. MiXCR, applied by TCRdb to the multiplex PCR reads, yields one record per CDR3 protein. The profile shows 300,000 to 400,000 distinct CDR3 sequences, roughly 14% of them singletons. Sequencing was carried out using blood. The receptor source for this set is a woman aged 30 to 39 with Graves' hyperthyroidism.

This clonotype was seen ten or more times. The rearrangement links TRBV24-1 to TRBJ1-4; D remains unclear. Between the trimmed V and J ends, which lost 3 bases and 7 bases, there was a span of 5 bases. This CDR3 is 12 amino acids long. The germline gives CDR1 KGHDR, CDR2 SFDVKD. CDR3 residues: CATSDGTEKLFF. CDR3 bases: TGTGCCACCAGTGATGGAACTGAAAAACTGTTTTTT.

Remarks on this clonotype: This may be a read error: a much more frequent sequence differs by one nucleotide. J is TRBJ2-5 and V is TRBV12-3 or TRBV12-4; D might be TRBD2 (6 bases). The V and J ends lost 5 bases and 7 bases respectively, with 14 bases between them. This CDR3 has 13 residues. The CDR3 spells CASSPRDSRTQYF. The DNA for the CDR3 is TGTGCCAGCAGTCCCCGGGACTCCCGGACCCAGTACTTC.

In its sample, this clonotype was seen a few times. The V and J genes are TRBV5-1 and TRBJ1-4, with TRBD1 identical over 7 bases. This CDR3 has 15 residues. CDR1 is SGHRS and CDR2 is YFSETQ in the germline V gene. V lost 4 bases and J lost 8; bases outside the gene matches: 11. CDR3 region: CASSLNRGQREKLFF. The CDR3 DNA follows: TGCGCCAGCAGCCTGAACCGGGGACAGAGGGAAAAACTGTTTTTT.

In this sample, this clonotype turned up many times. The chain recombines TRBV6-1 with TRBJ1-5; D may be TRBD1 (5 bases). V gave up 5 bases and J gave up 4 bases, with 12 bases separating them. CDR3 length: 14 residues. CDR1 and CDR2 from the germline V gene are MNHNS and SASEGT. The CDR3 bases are TGTGCCAGCAGTAGGGACGCCTTTAATCAGCCCCAGCATTTT. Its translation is CASSRDAFNQPQHF.

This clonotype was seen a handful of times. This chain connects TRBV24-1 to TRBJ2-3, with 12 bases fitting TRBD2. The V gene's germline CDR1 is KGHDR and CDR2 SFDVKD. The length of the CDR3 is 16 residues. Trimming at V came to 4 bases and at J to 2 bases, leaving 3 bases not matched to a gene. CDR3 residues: CATSERTSGNTDTQYF. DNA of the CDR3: TGTGCCACCAGTGAAAGGACTAGCGGGAACACAGATACGCAGTATTTT.

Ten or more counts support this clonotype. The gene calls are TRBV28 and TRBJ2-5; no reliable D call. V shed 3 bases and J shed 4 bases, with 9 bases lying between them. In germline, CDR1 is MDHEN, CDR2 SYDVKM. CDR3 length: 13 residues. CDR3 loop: CASSFPTLETQYF. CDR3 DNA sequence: TGTGCCAGCAGTTTCCCCACTTTAGAGACCCAGTACTTC.

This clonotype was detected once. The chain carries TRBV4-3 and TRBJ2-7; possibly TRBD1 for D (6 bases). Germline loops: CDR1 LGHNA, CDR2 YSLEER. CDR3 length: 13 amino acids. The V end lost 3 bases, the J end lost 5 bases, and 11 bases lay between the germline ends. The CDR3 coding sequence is TGCGCCAGCAGCCAGCAGGGGATCCACGAGCAGTACTTC. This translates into CASSQQGIHEQYF.

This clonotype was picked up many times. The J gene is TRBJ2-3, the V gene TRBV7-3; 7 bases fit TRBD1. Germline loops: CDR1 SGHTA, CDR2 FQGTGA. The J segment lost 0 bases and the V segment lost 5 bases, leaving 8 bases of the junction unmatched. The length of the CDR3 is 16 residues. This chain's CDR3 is CASSRTGQSSTDTQYF. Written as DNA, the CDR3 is TGTGCCAGCAGCAGGACGGGACAGTCTAGCACAGATACGCAGTATTTT.

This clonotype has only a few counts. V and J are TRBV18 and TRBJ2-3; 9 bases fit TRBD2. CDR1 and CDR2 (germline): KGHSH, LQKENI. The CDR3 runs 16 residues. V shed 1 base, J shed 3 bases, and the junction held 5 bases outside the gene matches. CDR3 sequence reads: CASSPRISGRTDTQYF. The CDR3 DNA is TGTGCCAGCTCACCACGTATCAGCGGGAGGACAGATACGCAGTATTTT.

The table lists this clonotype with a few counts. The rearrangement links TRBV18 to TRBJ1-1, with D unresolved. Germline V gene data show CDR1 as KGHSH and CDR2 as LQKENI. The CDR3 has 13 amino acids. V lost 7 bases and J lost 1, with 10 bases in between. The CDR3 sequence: CASYLAQNTEAFF. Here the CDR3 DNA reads TGTGCCAGCTATCTAGCCCAGAACACTGAAGCTTTCTTT. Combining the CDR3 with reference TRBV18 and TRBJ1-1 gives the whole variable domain NAGVMQNPRHLVRRRGQEARLRCSPMKGHSHVYWYRQLPEEGLKFMVYLQKENIIDESGMPKERFSAEFPKEGPSILRIQQVVRGDSAAYFCASYLAQNTEAFFGQGTRLTVV.

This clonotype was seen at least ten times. The CDR3 spells CAISEVGQLNTEAFF. As DNA, the CDR3 is TGTGCCATCAGTGAGGTTGGACAGTTGAACACTGAAGCTTTCTTT. The chain recombines TRBV10-3 with TRBJ1-1; D may be TRBD1 (6 bases). The V end was cut by 2 bases, the J end by 0 bases, with 10 bases between. The CDR3 has 15 amino acids. CDR1 is ENHRY, CDR2 SYGVKD, per germline.

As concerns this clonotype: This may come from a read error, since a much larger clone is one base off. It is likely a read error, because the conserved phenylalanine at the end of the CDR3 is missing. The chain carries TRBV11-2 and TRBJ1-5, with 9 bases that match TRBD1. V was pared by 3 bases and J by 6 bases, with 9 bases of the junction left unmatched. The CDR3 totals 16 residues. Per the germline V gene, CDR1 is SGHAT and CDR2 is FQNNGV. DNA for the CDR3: TGTGCCAGCAGCTTGGGAGACAGGGGGAAGGGTCAGCCCCAGCATCTT. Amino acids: CASSLGDRGKGQPQHL.

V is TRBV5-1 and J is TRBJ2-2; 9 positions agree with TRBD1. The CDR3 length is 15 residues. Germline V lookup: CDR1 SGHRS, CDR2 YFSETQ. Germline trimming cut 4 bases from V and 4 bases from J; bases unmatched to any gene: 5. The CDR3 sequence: CASSASTGGTGELFF. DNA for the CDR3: TGCGCCAGCAGCGCCTCGACAGGGGGCACCGGGGAGCTGTTTTTT.

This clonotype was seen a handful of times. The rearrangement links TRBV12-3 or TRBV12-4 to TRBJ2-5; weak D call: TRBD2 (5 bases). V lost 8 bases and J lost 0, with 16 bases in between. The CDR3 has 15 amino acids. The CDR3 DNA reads TGTGCCAGCCGGGGAGCGACTAACAACCAAGAGACCCAGTACTTC. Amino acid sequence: CASRGATNNQETQYF.

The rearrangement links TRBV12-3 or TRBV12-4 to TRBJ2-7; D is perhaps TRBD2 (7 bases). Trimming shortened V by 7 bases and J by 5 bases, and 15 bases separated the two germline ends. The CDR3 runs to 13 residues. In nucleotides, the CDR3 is TGTGCCAGCACTATTAGGGGGGGGAACGAGCAGTACTTC. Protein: CASTIRGGNEQYF.

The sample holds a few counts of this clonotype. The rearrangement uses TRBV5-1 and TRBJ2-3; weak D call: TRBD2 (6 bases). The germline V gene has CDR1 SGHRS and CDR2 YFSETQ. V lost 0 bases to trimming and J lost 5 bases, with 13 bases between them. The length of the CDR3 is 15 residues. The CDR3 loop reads CASSLAGGVGDTQYF. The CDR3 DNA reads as TGCGCCAGCAGCTTGGCAGGAGGGGTCGGAGATACGCAGTATTTT.

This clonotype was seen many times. The CDR3 loop is CASSLRRQGNTEAFF. The CDR3 nucleotides are TGTGCCAGCAGTTTAAGGAGACAGGGGAACACTGAAGCTTTCTTT. The chain recombines TRBV28 with TRBJ1-1, with TRBD1 identical over 7 bases. The CDR3 has 15 residues. Germline trimming cut 2 bases from V and 1 base from J; bases unmatched to any gene: 4. Germline loops: CDR1 MDHEN, CDR2 SYDVKM.

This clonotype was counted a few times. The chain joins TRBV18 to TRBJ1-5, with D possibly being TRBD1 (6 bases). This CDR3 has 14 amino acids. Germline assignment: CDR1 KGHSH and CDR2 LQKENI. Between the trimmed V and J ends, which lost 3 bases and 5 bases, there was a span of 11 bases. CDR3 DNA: TGTGCCAGCTCACCGCGGGACAACGATCAGCCCCAGCATTTT. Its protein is CASSPRDNDQPQHF.

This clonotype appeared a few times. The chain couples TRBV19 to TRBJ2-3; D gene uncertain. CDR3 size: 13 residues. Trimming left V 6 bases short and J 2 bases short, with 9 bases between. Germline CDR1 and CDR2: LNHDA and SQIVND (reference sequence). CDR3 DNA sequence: TGTGCCAGTAGCAGACGAGACACAGATACGCAGTATTTT. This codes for CASSRRDTDTQYF.

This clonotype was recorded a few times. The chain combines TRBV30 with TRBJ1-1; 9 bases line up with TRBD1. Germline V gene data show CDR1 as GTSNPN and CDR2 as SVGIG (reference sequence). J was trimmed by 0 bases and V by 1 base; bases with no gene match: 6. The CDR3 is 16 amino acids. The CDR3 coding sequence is TGTGCCTGGAGTGGGGGGGACAGGGCCATGAACACTGAAGCTTTCTTT. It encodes CAWSGGDRAMNTEAFF.

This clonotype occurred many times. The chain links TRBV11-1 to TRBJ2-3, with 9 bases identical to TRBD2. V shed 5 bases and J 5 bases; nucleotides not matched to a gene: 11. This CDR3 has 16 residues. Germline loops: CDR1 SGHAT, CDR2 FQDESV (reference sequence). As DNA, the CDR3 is TGTGCCAGCAGCCCCCTCATAGCGGGAGAGGAAGATACGCAGTATTTT. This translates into CASSPLIAGEEDTQYF.

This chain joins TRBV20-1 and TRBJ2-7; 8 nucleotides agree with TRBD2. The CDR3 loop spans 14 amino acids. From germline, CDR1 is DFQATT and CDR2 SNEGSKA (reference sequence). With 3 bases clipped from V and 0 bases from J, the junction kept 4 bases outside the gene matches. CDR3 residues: CSASTSGGSYEQYF. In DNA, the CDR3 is TGCAGTGCTAGTACCAGCGGGGGCTCCTACGAGCAGTACTTC.

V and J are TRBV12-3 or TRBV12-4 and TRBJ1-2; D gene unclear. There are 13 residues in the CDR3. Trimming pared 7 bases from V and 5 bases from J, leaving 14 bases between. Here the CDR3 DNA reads TGTGCCAGCACTCCCGCGGGAAGTTATGGCTACACCTTC. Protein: CASTPAGSYGYTF.

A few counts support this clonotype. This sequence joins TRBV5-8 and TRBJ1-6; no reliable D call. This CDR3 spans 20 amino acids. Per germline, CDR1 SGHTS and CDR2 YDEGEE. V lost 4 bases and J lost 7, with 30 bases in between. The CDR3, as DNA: TGTGCCAGCAGCGCAATAACAAGATTCTTGGGAGAGGACGTGAATTCACCCCTCCACTTT. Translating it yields CASSAITRFLGEDVNSPLHF.

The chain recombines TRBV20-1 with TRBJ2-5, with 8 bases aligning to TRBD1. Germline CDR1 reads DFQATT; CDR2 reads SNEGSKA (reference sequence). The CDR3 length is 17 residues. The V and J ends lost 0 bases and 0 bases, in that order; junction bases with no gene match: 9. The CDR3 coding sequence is TGCAGTGCTAGAGAGTCCTCCGGGACAGGACACCAAGAGACCCAGTACTTC. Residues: CSARESSGTGHQETQYF.

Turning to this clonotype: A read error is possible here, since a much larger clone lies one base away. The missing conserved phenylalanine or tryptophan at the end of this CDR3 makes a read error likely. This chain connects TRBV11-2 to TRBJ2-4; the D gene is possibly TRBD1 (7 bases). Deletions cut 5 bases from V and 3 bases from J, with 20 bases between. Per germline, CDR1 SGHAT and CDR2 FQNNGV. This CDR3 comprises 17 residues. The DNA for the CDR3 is TGTGCCAGCAGCCTGACAGGGAGGATGGCAGGCAAAAACATTCAGTACTGC. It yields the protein CASSLTGRMAGKNIQYC.